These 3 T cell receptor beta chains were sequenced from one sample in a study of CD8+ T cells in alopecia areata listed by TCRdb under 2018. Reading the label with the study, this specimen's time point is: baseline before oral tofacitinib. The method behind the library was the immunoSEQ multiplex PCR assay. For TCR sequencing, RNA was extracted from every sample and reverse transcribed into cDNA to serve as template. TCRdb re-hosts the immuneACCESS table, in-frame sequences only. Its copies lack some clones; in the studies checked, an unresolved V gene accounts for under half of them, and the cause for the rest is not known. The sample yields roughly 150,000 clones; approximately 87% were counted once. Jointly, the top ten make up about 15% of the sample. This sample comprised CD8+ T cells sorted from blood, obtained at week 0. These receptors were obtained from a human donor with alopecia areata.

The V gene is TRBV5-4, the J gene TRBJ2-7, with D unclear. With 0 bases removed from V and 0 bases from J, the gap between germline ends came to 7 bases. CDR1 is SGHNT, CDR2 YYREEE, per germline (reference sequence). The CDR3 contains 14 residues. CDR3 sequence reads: CASSLGSSSYEQYF. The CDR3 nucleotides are TGTGCCAGCAGCTTGGGGTCTAGCTCCTACGAGCAGTACTTC.

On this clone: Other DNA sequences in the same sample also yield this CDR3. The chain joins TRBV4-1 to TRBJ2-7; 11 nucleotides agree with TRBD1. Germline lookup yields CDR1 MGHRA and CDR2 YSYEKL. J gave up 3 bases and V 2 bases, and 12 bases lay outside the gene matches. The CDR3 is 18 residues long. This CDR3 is CASSQLPGQGDPRYEQYF. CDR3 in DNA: TGCGCCAGCAGCCAATTGCCGGGACAGGGGGACCCCCGCTACGAGCAGTACTTC.

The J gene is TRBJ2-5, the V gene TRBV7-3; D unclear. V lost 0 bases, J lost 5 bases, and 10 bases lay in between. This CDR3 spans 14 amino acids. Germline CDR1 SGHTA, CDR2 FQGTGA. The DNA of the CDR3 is TGTGCCAGCAGCTTAACGTCATATCTGGAGACCCAGTACTTC. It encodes CASSLTSYLETQYF.